The 30 T cell receptor beta chains below all came from one sample that was sequenced in a study of Graves' ophthalmopathy and Graves' hyperthyroidism. RNA transcripts served as template for amplifying TCR beta CDR3 sequences. Second-round multiplex PCR followed a first-round RT-PCR using HTBI primers. TCRdb used MiXCR to reprocess the multiplex PCR reads, holding one entry per CDR3 protein. The table has approximately 700,000 distinct CDR3 sequences, over 40% seen once; the top ten hold under 3.5%. Specimen: peripheral blood. Source of these receptors: an adult man with Graves' ophthalmopathy.

The chain couples TRBV10-3 to TRBJ1-2; 8 nucleotides match TRBD1. The germline CDR1 and CDR2 sequences are ENHRY and SYGVKD. The CDR3 is made up of 12 amino acids. V lost 2 bases and J lost 8; bases outside the gene matches: 1. The CDR3 protein is CAISEPGGGYTF. CDR3 sequence (DNA): TGTGCCATCAGTGAGCCAGGGGGCGGCTACACCTTC.

This clonotype was found a few times. This chain joins TRBV12-3 or TRBV12-4 and TRBJ1-4; tentatively, D is TRBD1 (6 bases). This CDR3 has 15 amino acids. Trimming cost V 6 bases and J 5 bases, with 16 bases left between them. The CDR3 region has the DNA TGTGCCAGCAGAGACACCAGGGGTGACAATGAAAAACTGTTTTTT. Residues: CASRDTRGDNEKLFF.

The V and J genes are TRBV29-1 and TRBJ2-5; D perhaps matches TRBD1 (6 bases). V dropped 0 bases and J dropped 11 bases, with 7 bases sitting between them. Germline V gives CDR1 SQVTM, CDR2 ANQGSEA. This CDR3 region has 10 residues. The CDR3 coding sequence is TGCAGCGTTGAAGAAGGGGGACAGTACTTC. Translated, it gives CSVEEGGQYF. The full variable domain, completed using reference TRBV29-1 and TRBJ2-5, is SAVISQKPSRDICQRGTSLTIQCQVDSQVTMMFWYRQQPGQSLTLIATANQGSEATYESGFVIDKFPISRPNLTFSTLTVSNMSPEDSSIYLCSVEEGGQYFGPGTRLLVL.

This clonotype was counted many times. The chain combines TRBV10-2 with TRBJ1-6; D perhaps matches TRBD1 (5 bases). This CDR3 has 21 residues. Trimming removed 6 bases from V and 0 bases from J, with 27 bases in between. CDR1 is WSHSY and CDR2 is SAAADI in the germline V gene. CDR3 nucleotide sequence: TGCGCCAGCAGATACTGGGACGGACCTGGGAACAGGCCCTCCTATAATTCACCCCTCCACTTT. Amino acids: CASRYWDGPGNRPSYNSPLHF.

With respect to this clonotype: In this CDR3 the conserved last residue, phenylalanine or tryptophan, is missing, so a read error is likely. V usage is TRBV12-5 and J usage is TRBJ1-2, with D maybe TRBD1 (6 bases). Germline V lookup: CDR1 LGHNT, CDR2 FRNRAP. The CDR3 extends over 11 amino acids. CDR3 amino acids: CASSKGGGYTL. The DNA of the CDR3 is TGTGCCAGCAGCAAAGGGGGTGGCTACACCCTC.

This clonotype was counted many times. The chain carries TRBV12-3 or TRBV12-4 and TRBJ1-1, with D perhaps TRBD1 (5 bases). The CDR3 covers 13 residues. V lost 7 bases and J lost 4, with 13 bases in between. The chain's CDR3 is CASTVGRGTEAFF. The CDR3 region has the DNA TGTGCCAGCACTGTGGGGAGGGGCACTGAAGCTTTCTTT.

The gene calls are TRBV3-1 and TRBJ1-5, with a weak D call TRBD1 (6 bases). V was clipped by 1 base and J by 7 bases, with 17 bases between them. The CDR3 totals 16 residues. Per germline, CDR1 LGHDT and CDR2 YNNKEL (reference sequence). The chain's CDR3 is CASSQGTGAVGQPQHF. The CDR3 DNA reads as TGTGCCAGCAGCCAAGGTACGGGGGCCGTAGGCCAGCCCCAGCATTTT.

V gene TRBV10-3 combines with J gene TRBJ1-1; 9 bases line up with TRBD1. This CDR3 spans 15 amino acids. The V gene end was trimmed by 7 bases and the J gene end by 5 bases; junction bases not matched to a gene: 11. Germline values: CDR1 ENHRY, CDR2 SYGVKD. The CDR3 region is CAITHDRGAGTEAFF. The CDR3 DNA is TGTGCCATCACTCACGACAGGGGGGCAGGGACTGAAGCTTTCTTT.

A word on this clonotype: This is likely an artifact of a read error, given a far larger clone one base away. The chain couples TRBV19 to TRBJ1-1, with no clear D. Germline lookup yields CDR1 LNHDA and CDR2 SQIVND (reference sequence). There are 13 residues in the CDR3. CDR3 DNA sequence: TGTGCCAGTAGGAGGGAGTTGAACGCTGAAGCTTTCTTT. Its protein is CASRRELNAEAFF.

This clonotype was observed a handful of times. V is TRBV2 and J is TRBJ1-5, with D unclear. CDR3 length: 15 amino acids. CDR1 and CDR2 (germline): SNHLY, FYNNEI. Trimming left V 5 bases short and J 6 bases short, with 17 bases between. The CDR3 sequence: CASSLLGWDGQPQHF. The CDR3 DNA reads TGTGCCAGCAGTTTGCTAGGGTGGGATGGTCAGCCCCAGCATTTT.

This clonotype occurred many times. This chain's CDR3 is CASSAPTGAAFF. Here the CDR3 DNA reads TGTGCCAGCAGCGCCCCGACAGGGGCAGCTTTCTTT. The chain carries TRBV9 and TRBJ1-1; TRBD1 aligns across 8 bases. Germline V gene data show CDR1 as SGDLS and CDR2 as YYNGEE. The V gene end was trimmed by 3 bases and the J gene end by 10 bases; junction bases not matched to a gene: 5. CDR3 length: 12 amino acids.

On this clonotype: A much larger clone differs from this one at a single base, so this may be a read error. The chain recombines TRBV9 with TRBJ2-7, with D perhaps matching TRBD2 (6 bases). Trimming removed 2 bases at V and 6 bases at J, with 15 bases between. Germline V gives CDR1 SGDLS, CDR2 YYNGEE. The CDR3 has 14 residues. CDR3 DNA: TGTGCCAGCAGCGTCGGTAGGGGAGGTACCGAGCAGTACTTC. Protein: CASSVGRGGTEQYF.

This clonotype was detected only once. The CDR3 sequence: CATASGDEQYF. CDR3 nucleotide sequence: TGTGCCACCGCTAGCGGGGACGAGCAGTACTTC. The rearrangement joins TRBV10-3 to TRBJ2-7, with 9 bases aligning to TRBD2. This CDR3 is built from 11 residues. V was pared by 10 bases and J by 5 bases, with 3 bases of the junction left unmatched. Per the germline V gene, CDR1 is ENHRY and CDR2 is SYGVKD.

This clonotype has at least ten counts. V is TRBV2 and J is TRBJ2-7; D may be TRBD1 (5 bases). Germline loops: CDR1 SNHLY, CDR2 FYNNEI. Deletions cut 4 bases from V and 1 base from J, with 14 bases between. This CDR3 is 15 amino acids long. The CDR3 coding sequence is TGTGCCAGCAGTGCAGAGACAGCGACTTCCTACGAGCAGTACTTC. It translates to CASSAETATSYEQYF. Based on the CDR3 plus reference TRBV2 and TRBJ2-7, the full variable domain is EPEVTQTPSHQVTQMGQEVILRCVPISNHLYFYWYRQILGQKVEFLVSFYNNEISEKSEIFDDQFSVERPDGSNFTLKIRSTKLEDSAMYFCASSAETATSYEQYFGPGTRLTVT.

This clonotype came up many times. The rearrangement joins TRBV29-1 to TRBJ1-4; D ambiguous. Germline V lookup: CDR1 SQVTM, CDR2 ANQGSEA. The CDR3 is 11 amino acids. Trimming shortened V by 5 bases and J by 12 bases, and 13 bases separated the two germline ends. The CDR3 reads CSVWVTEELFF. CDR3 nucleotide sequence: TGCAGCGTTTGGGTCACGGAGGAACTGTTTTTT.

Many counts were recorded for this clonotype. The rearrangement links TRBV29-1 to TRBJ2-7, with D perhaps TRBD1 (5 bases). Trimming shortened V by 3 bases and J by 3 bases, and 9 bases separated the two germline ends. This CDR3 is built from 12 residues. Germline assignment: CDR1 SQVTM and CDR2 ANQGSEA. Written as DNA, the CDR3 is TGCAGCGTTGAGGACACATACTACGAGCAGTACTTC. Its translation: CSVEDTYYEQYF.

This clonotype showed up just a few times. CDR3 in amino acids: CSAKKEDNSYNSPLHF. The CDR3 nucleotides read TGCAGTGCTAAGAAGGAGGACAACTCCTATAATTCACCCCTCCACTTT. The V call is TRBV20-1, the J call TRBJ1-6; a weak D match, TRBD1 (5 bases). V was clipped by 4 bases and J by 0 bases, with 13 bases between them. CDR1 is DFQATT and CDR2 is SNEGSKA in the germline V gene (reference sequence). The CDR3 totals 16 residues.

This sequence joins TRBV20-1 and TRBJ1-5; D not certain. V gave up 7 bases and J gave up 4 bases, with 14 bases separating them. Germline V gene sequence: CDR1 DFQATT, CDR2 SNEGSKA (reference sequence). The CDR3 is made up of 13 amino acids. The CDR3 DNA sequence: TGCAGTGGGCGGGAGCGAGGGAATCAGCCCCAGCATTTT. It translates to CSGRERGNQPQHF.

Ten or more counts support this clonotype. This chain connects TRBV15 to TRBJ2-2; no clear D gene. Germline values: CDR1 LNHNV, CDR2 YYDKDF (reference sequence). Trimming shortened V by 4 bases and J by 5 bases, and 14 bases separated the two germline ends. This CDR3 region has 15 residues. The CDR3 DNA reads TGTGCCACCAGCACCTACCGGACCGGTACCGGGGAGCTGTTTTTT. This gives the protein CATSTYRTGTGELFF. Supplemented by reference TRBV15 and TRBJ2-2, the full variable domain reads DAMVIQNPRYQVTQFGKPVTLSCSQTLNHNVMYWYQQKSSQAPKLLFHYYDKDFNNEADTPDNFQSRRPNTSFCFLDIRSPGLGDTAMYLCATSTYRTGTGELFFGEGSRLTVL.

The chain employs TRBV29-1 and TRBJ1-3, with 9 bases identical to TRBD1. From germline, CDR1 is SQVTM and CDR2 ANQGSEA. J was trimmed by 3 bases and V by 7 bases; bases with no gene match: 7. The CDR3 loop spans 14 amino acids. CDR3 coding DNA: TGCAGCGATCCGACAGGGGGATTTGGAAACACCATATATTTT. Translated: CSDPTGGFGNTIYF.

The table lists this clonotype with a few counts. The V gene is TRBV11-2, the J gene TRBJ1-1; maybe TRBD1 (6 bases). The CDR3 consists of 12 residues. Germline CDR1 SGHAT, CDR2 FQNNGV. V was trimmed by 2 bases and J by 10 bases, leaving 11 bases between them. CDR3 protein: CASSLLRGGAFF. CDR3 DNA: TGTGCCAGCAGCTTATTAAGGGGGGGAGCTTTCTTT.

In its sample, this clonotype was seen many times. The V gene is TRBV25-1, the J gene TRBJ1-1; D uncertain. Germline lookup yields CDR1 MGHDK and CDR2 SYGVNS. There are 15 residues in the CDR3. V was clipped by 3 bases and J by 1 base, with 12 bases between them. The CDR3 nucleotides read TGTGCCAGCAGTGACAAGGGTTTGTGGAACACTGAAGCTTTCTTT. This sequence encodes CASSDKGLWNTEAFF.

As concerns this clonotype: This may arise from a read error, as a much more abundant clone is one base away. The CDR3, as DNA: TGTGCCAGCAGTGGGGTACATTCGCGAGAGACCCAGTACTTC. Its translation is CASSGVHSRETQYF. The chain recombines TRBV10-3 with TRBJ2-5, with unresolved D. This CDR3 contains 14 residues. The germline V gene encodes CDR1 ENHRY and CDR2 SYGVKD.

With regard to this clonotype: The CDR3 does not close with the conserved phenylalanine or tryptophan, likely indicating a read error. V usage is TRBV7-9 and J usage is TRBJ1-1; no clear D. The CDR3 has 15 amino acids. CDR1 is SEHNR and CDR2 is FQNEAQ in the germline V gene (reference sequence). The V end was cut by 6 bases, the J end by 0 bases, with 14 bases between. CDR3 region: CASSFNNNLNTEAFL. Written as DNA, the CDR3 is TGTGCCAGCAGTTTCAACAACAACTTGAACACTGAAGCTTTCCTT.

The rearrangement uses TRBV2 and TRBJ1-1; D possibly corresponds to TRBD1 (6 bases). The CDR3 is 14 amino acids. The germline V gene has CDR1 SNHLY and CDR2 FYNNEI. V lost 8 bases and J lost 4, with 17 bases in between. The CDR3 region has the DNA TGTGCCAGCTCATCCACTGGGGGCATCACTGAAGCTTTCTTT. Its protein product is CASSSTGGITEAFF.

This clonotype was picked up many times. The V call is TRBV10-3, the J call TRBJ1-5, with TRBD1 identical over 9 bases. The germline CDR1 and CDR2 sequences are ENHRY and SYGVKD. J was trimmed by 9 bases and V by 10 bases; bases with no gene match: 13. The CDR3 has 14 amino acids. The CDR3 sequence: CASSWDRETAPQHF. CDR3 sequence (DNA): TGTGCCAGCAGCTGGGACAGGGAAACCGCGCCCCAGCATTTT.

The chain has TRBV7-2 and TRBJ1-1, with D tentatively TRBD1 (6 bases). This CDR3 contains 13 residues. Germline CDR1 and CDR2: SGHTA and FQGNSA. Trimming took off 11 bases at V and 1 base at J, with 14 bases between the two ends. The CDR3 nucleotides read TGTGCCTGGCTGGGACAAGGGAACACTGAAGCTTTCTTT. It encodes CAWLGQGNTEAFF. The entire variable domain, with the rest obtained from reference TRBV7-2 and TRBJ1-1, is as follows: GAGVSQSPSNKVTEKGKDVELRCDPISGHTALYWYRQSLGQGLEFLIYFQGNSAPDKSGLPSDRFSAERTGGSVSTLTIQRTQQEDSAVYLCAWLGQGNTEAFFGQGTRLTVV.

The rearrangement uses TRBV5-6 and TRBJ2-7; 9 bases match TRBD2. This CDR3 is 15 amino acids long. Germline values: CDR1 SGHDT, CDR2 YYEEEE. Trimming took 0 bases from V and 5 from J; bases not matched to a gene: 6. CDR3 nucleotides: TGTGCCAGCAGCTTGGGGGCGGGAGGGCCCCACGAGCAGTACTTC. It yields the protein CASSLGAGGPHEQYF.

This clonotype was picked up many times. The chain recombines TRBV10-3 with TRBJ2-7, with a possible D match to TRBD2 (6 bases). Trimming removed 6 bases at V and 7 bases at J, with 10 bases between. The CDR3 sequence is 11 residues long. Germline CDR1 reads ENHRY; CDR2 reads SYGVKD. CDR3 in amino acids: CAIREGREQYF. CDR3 bases: TGTGCCATCAGGGAGGGGAGGGAGCAGTACTTC.

This clonotype appeared many times. The junction departs from the called germline gene at one end, perhaps through a read error. The chain links TRBV2 to TRBJ1-1; D not resolved. Germline-derived CDR1 and CDR2 are SNHLY and FYNNEI. The CDR3 totals 10 residues. The CDR3: CASSDFRTGF. The CDR3 coding sequence is TGTGCCAGCAGTGACTTCAGGACGGGGTTT. The whole variable domain, remainder taken from reference TRBV2 and TRBJ1-1, is EPEVTQTPSHQVTQMGQEVILRCVPISNHLYFYWYRQILGQKVEFLVSFYNNEISEKSEIFDDQFSVERPDGSNFTLKIRSTKLEDSAMYFCASSDFRTGFGQGTRLTVV.